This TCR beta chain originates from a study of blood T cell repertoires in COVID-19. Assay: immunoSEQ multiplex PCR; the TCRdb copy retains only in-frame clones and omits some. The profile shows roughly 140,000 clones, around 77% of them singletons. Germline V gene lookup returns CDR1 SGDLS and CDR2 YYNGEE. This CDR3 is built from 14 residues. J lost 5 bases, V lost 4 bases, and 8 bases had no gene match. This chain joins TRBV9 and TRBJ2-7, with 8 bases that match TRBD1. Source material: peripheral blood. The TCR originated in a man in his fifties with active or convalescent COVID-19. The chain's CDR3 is CASSSETGVDEQYF. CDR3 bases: TGTGCCAGCAGCTCCGAGACAGGGGTGGACGAGCAGTACTTC.